The T cell receptor beta chain under discussion was sequenced for a study of blood T cell repertoires in COVID-19. Germline V CDR1 and CDR2: SQVTM, ANQGSEA. Trimming took 6 bases from V and 5 from J; bases not matched to a gene: 6. The CDR3 loop spans 12 amino acids. The table came from immunoSEQ multiplex PCR; TCRdb's copy has only in-frame clones and leaves some out. The table records about 77,000 clones, more than 90% of them present only once. Input material: peripheral blood. The V and J genes are TRBV29-1 and TRBJ2-5; 7 nucleotides match TRBD1. This receptor was obtained from a woman of 80 years or more with active or convalescent COVID-19. The CDR3: CSVRQGAETQYF. The CDR3 DNA follows: TGCAGCGTACGACAGGGTGCGGAGACCCAGTACTTC.